The 16 T cell receptor beta chains below were found in one sample sequenced in a study of shared clonotypes between healthy human individuals. Generated by immunoSEQ multiplex PCR, the TCRdb table keeps only in-frame clones and is missing some. The sample has about 490,000 clones, 70% to 80% seen once. Sequencing was performed on PBMCs. The receptors originated from a woman aged 40-49 years in good health. Some clones in this sample may be carry-over from other donors' samples.

The rearrangement uses TRBV7-9 and TRBJ2-7; TRBD1 aligns across 7 bases. CDR3 length: 15 amino acids. CDR1 is SEHNR and CDR2 is FQNEAQ in the germline V gene (reference sequence). V lost 5 bases and J lost 3; bases outside the gene matches: 10. The CDR3 reads CASSIGDREGYEQYF. CDR3 bases: TGTGCCAGCAGCATAGGAGACAGGGAAGGCTACGAGCAGTACTTC.

This clone has only a few counts. The sample has other DNA sequences that encode this CDR3 too. This chain uses TRBV5-1 with TRBJ1-4; D is uncertain. The V end lost 0 bases, the J end lost 0 bases, and 3 bases lay between the germline ends. CDR3 size: 14 residues. The germline gives CDR1 SGHRS, CDR2 YFSETQ. CDR3 coding DNA: TGCGCCAGCAGCTTGGGTTCAACTAATGAAAAACTGTTTTTT. Protein product: CASSLGSTNEKLFF.

The gene calls are TRBV11-2 and TRBJ1-6; 9 bases agree with TRBD1. Trimming cost V 5 bases and J 9 bases; bases outside gene matches: 5. This CDR3 has 14 amino acids. Germline assignment: CDR1 SGHAT and CDR2 FQNNGV. CDR3 coding DNA: TGTGCCAGCAGCCCGGGACAGGGTATTTCACCCCTCCACTTT. Translating it yields CASSPGQGISPLHF.

J is TRBJ2-6 and V is TRBV7-3, with unresolved D. Germline V gene data show CDR1 as SGHTA and CDR2 as FQGTGA. The CDR3 totals 13 residues. V dropped 3 bases and J dropped 2 bases, with 2 bases sitting between them. The CDR3 nucleotides are TGTGCCAGCAGCTTCGCTGGGGCCAACGTCCTGACTTTC. Translating it yields CASSFAGANVLTF.

The chain joins TRBV4-1 to TRBJ2-7; 7 bases match TRBD2. J gave up 6 bases and V 2 bases, and 4 bases lay outside the gene matches. The CDR3 length is 13 residues. CDR1 is MGHRA and CDR2 is YSYEKL in the germline V gene. The chain's CDR3 is CASSQKTGGEQYF. DNA of the CDR3: TGCGCCAGCAGCCAAAAGACGGGGGGCGAGCAGTACTTC.

This sequence joins TRBV19 and TRBJ2-7, with 9 bases identical to TRBD1. CDR1 and CDR2 (germline): LNHDA, SQIVND (reference sequence). Trimming cost V 3 bases and J 7 bases; bases outside gene matches: 13. The CDR3 has 16 amino acids. The CDR3 sequence is CASSMTSGTGLTEQYF. The CDR3 DNA follows: TGTGCCAGTAGTATGACCTCCGGGACAGGGCTTACGGAGCAGTACTTC.

This clone was counted only a few times. The genes are TRBV5-1 and TRBJ1-2, with 8 bases aligning to TRBD1. CDR1 and CDR2 from the germline V gene are SGHRS and YFSETQ. The CDR3 runs 15 residues. The V and J ends lost 2 bases and 0 bases, in that order; junction bases with no gene match: 3. The CDR3 DNA reads TGCGCCAGCAGCTTATCAGGGGGCTCTAACTATGGCTACACCTTC. As protein: CASSLSGGSNYGYTF.

The rearrangement uses TRBV28 and TRBJ2-7; D remains unclear. The CDR3 spans 12 residues. Per the germline V gene, CDR1 is MDHEN and CDR2 is SYDVKM. Trimming took off 6 bases at V and 0 bases at J, with 6 bases between the two ends. The CDR3, as DNA: TGTGCCAGCAGCTGGGGCTCCTACGAGCAGTACTTC. Amino acids: CASSWGSYEQYF.

CDR3 sequence: CASSEADGPWGNEQFF. The CDR3 DNA sequence: TGTGCCAGCAGTGAAGCTGACGGCCCGTGGGGCAATGAGCAGTTCTTC. V gene TRBV6-1 combines with J gene TRBJ2-1; D is undetermined. CDR1 and CDR2 (germline): MNHNS, SASEGT. V dropped 0 bases and J dropped 6 bases, with 15 bases sitting between them. This CDR3 contains 16 residues.

The chain has TRBV5-1 and TRBJ1-4; D not resolved. Germline V gene sequence: CDR1 SGHRS, CDR2 YFSETQ. CDR3 size: 13 residues. V was shortened by 5 bases and J by 3 bases, with 8 bases between the two germline ends. CDR3 residues: CASRLTANEKLFF. The CDR3 coding sequence is TGCGCCAGCAGACTGACCGCTAATGAAAAACTGTTTTTT.

The chain employs TRBV5-1 and TRBJ2-7; 11 nucleotides match TRBD2. The CDR3 has 15 residues. With 4 bases clipped from V and 0 bases from J, the junction kept 3 bases outside the gene matches. Germline CDR1 SGHRS, CDR2 YFSETQ. The CDR3: CASSQTSGSSYEQYF. CDR3 in DNA: TGCGCCAGCAGCCAAACTAGCGGGAGCTCCTACGAGCAGTACTTC.

The chain couples TRBV4-1 to TRBJ1-5; D call uncertain. This CDR3 spans 15 amino acids. CDR1 is MGHRA and CDR2 is YSYEKL in the germline V gene. Trimming pared 1 base from V and 10 bases from J, leaving 17 bases between. CDR3 in DNA: TGCGCCAGCAGCCAAGGTCCAGTCCTCCTCGGACCCCAGCATTTT. It specifies CASSQGPVLLGPQHF.

This clone was detected a few times. The V gene is TRBV5-1, the J gene TRBJ2-2, with 8 bases lining up with TRBD2. Germline V gene lookup returns CDR1 SGHRS and CDR2 YFSETQ. The CDR3 contains 16 residues. V dropped 0 bases and J dropped 0; count of bases not matched to a gene: 1. The CDR3 bases are TGCGCCAGCAGCTTGGCACTAGCGGCGAACACCGGGGAGCTGTTTTTT. Protein product: CASSLALAANTGELFF.

CDR3 in DNA: TGTGCCAGCAGCTTGGCCTTTGGAGCGGGAGGGCAAGAGACCCAGTACTTC. Its translation is CASSLAFGAGGQETQYF. The genes are TRBV5-6 and TRBJ2-5, with 10 bases fitting TRBD2. Trimming removed 0 bases from V and 2 bases from J; junction bases left unmatched: 7. CDR1 SGHDT and CDR2 YYEEEE come from the germline V gene. The CDR3 is 17 residues long.

The sample holds one count of this clone. This CDR3 is CASSSGTGEQFF. As DNA, the CDR3 is TGTGCCAGCAGTTCTGGTACGGGTGAGCAGTTCTTC. The chain is built from TRBV6-4 and TRBJ2-1; D remains ambiguous. The V end lost 5 bases, the J end lost 9 bases, and 11 bases lay between the germline ends. The germline V gene encodes CDR1 MRHNA and CDR2 SNTAGT. The CDR3 loop spans 12 amino acids.

The chain combines TRBV7-8 with TRBJ2-7; D may match TRBD1 or TRBD2 (7 bases each). The CDR3 totals 15 residues. CDR1 and CDR2 (germline): SGHVS, FQNEAQ. The V gene lost 5 bases and the J gene lost 5 bases, with 19 bases spanning the gap. The CDR3 spells CASSRQGGTQHEQYF. The CDR3 bases are TGTGCCAGCAGCCGACAGGGAGGGACTCAACACGAGCAGTACTTC.